What follows are 23 T cell receptor beta chains derived from one specimen sequenced in a study of cytomegalovirus exposure and HLA in healthy donors (dated by TCRdb to 2016 to 2017). Libraries were prepared through the immunoSEQ multiplex PCR assay. A mixture of 60 forward primers for TCR Vbeta segments and 13 reverse primers for TCR Jbeta segments was used in the multiplex PCR. The table comes from immuneACCESS by way of TCRdb, which keeps in-frame sequences with V and J called. Part of the clones is missing from these tables; in studies checked, under half for an unresolved V gene and the rest for unknown reasons. This sample gives fewer than 250,000 clones in total; around 86% of them show up just once. The ten largest clones represent roughly 1.3% of the sample. Material: PBMCs. The receptor set was obtained from a man younger than 45 in good health and CMV-seronegative.

This chain links TRBV9 with TRBJ2-1; 13 bases fit TRBD2. The V gene's germline CDR1 is SGDLS and CDR2 YYNGEE. The ends lost 2 bases at V and 7 bases at J; junction bases unmatched: 9. The CDR3 runs 17 residues. The CDR3 is CASSVTGTSGAWNEQFF. The CDR3 DNA reads TGTGCCAGCAGCGTGACCGGGACTAGCGGGGCGTGGAATGAGCAGTTCTTC.

The chain is built from TRBV5-1 and TRBJ1-1; D gene unclear. The V end was cut by 4 bases, the J end by 4 bases, with 17 bases between. Germline CDR1 is SGHRS and CDR2 is YFSETQ. This CDR3 region has 15 residues. The CDR3 spells CASSILQGSGTEAFF. CDR3 nucleotide sequence: TGCGCCAGCAGCATCTTACAAGGCTCGGGCACTGAAGCTTTCTTT. The full variable domain, in which reference TRBV5-1 and TRBJ1-1 provide the parts outside the CDR3, is KAGVTQTPRYLIKTRGQQVTLSCSPISGHRSVSWYQQTPGQGLQFLFEYFSETQRNKGNFPGRFSGRQFSNSRSEMNVSTLELGDSALYLCASSILQGSGTEAFFGQGTRLTVV.

The chain recombines TRBV7-9 with TRBJ2-3, with a tentative D call TRBD2 (5 bases). Germline lookup yields CDR1 SEHNR and CDR2 FQNEAQ (reference sequence). V gave up 8 bases and J gave up 0 bases, with 9 bases separating them. The CDR3 has 13 amino acids. The CDR3 region is CASSASSTDTQYF. The CDR3 DNA reads as TGTGCCAGCTCGGCTAGCAGCACAGATACGCAGTATTTT.

The CDR3 DNA reads TGTGCCAGCAGTTTGTCGGCAGGGGGTACCCTGAAGGGCTACACCTTC. Protein: CASSLSAGGTLKGYTF. The chain has TRBV28 and TRBJ1-2; 7 nucleotides match TRBD1. This CDR3 is built from 16 residues. Germline CDR1 is MDHEN and CDR2 is SYDVKM. V lost 3 bases and J lost 8; bases outside the gene matches: 15.

The V gene is TRBV28, the J gene TRBJ1-4; perhaps TRBD1 as D (5 bases). Per germline, CDR1 MDHEN and CDR2 SYDVKM. V was trimmed by 8 bases and J by 10 bases, leaving 17 bases between them. This CDR3 has 13 residues. As DNA, the CDR3 is TGTGCCAGCCGGGGGTCGGCCGTTTCAAAACTGTTTTTT. It yields the protein CASRGSAVSKLFF.

V usage is TRBV6-4 and J usage is TRBJ1-1, with D maybe TRBD1 (6 bases). In germline, CDR1 is MRHNA, CDR2 SNTAGT. This CDR3 region has 11 residues. The CDR3: CALGGDTEAFF. In nucleotides, the CDR3 is TGTGCTCTAGGGGGGGACACTGAAGCTTTCTTT.

The chain employs TRBV15 and TRBJ2-2; 7 nucleotides match TRBD2. Germline CDR1 is LNHNV and CDR2 is YYDKDF (reference sequence). This CDR3 has 17 residues. V lost 5 bases, J lost 3 bases, and 12 bases stayed unmatched. CDR3 DNA: TGTGCCACCAGCGGGTGGGAGCGAAGCGGGGACACCGGGGAGCTGTTTTTT. Protein: CATSGWERSGDTGELFF.

V is TRBV28 and J is TRBJ1-6, with D perhaps TRBD1 (5 bases). CDR1 and CDR2 (germline): MDHEN, SYDVKM. The V and J ends lost 5 bases and 2 bases respectively, with 13 bases between them. The length of the CDR3 is 16 residues. The CDR3 sequence is CASSIPGPPYNSPLHF. CDR3 coding DNA: TGTGCCAGCAGTATCCCAGGGCCTCCCTATAATTCACCCCTCCACTTT. The whole variable domain, filled in from reference TRBV28 and TRBJ1-6, reads DVKVTQSSRYLVKRTGEKVFLECVQDMDHENMFWYRQDPGLGLRLIYFSYDVKMKEKGDIPEGYSVSREKKERFSLILESASTNQTSMYLCASSIPGPPYNSPLHFGNGTRLTVT.

V usage is TRBV5-1 and J usage is TRBJ2-5; D possibly corresponds to TRBD2 (5 bases). V lost 4 bases, J lost 3 bases, and 16 bases lay in between. The CDR3 runs 15 residues. CDR1 is SGHRS, CDR2 YFSETQ, per germline. The CDR3 DNA follows: TGCGCCAGCAGCCTTGGCTCGGGGTTTAAAGAGACCCAGTACTTC. It specifies CASSLGSGFKETQYF. The full variable domain, with the rest looked up from reference TRBV5-1 and TRBJ2-5, is KAGVTQTPRYLIKTRGQQVTLSCSPISGHRSVSWYQQTPGQGLQFLFEYFSETQRNKGNFPGRFSGRQFSNSRSEMNVSTLELGDSALYLCASSLGSGFKETQYFGPGTRLLVL.

The rearrangement joins TRBV29-1 to TRBJ1-5; no firm D call. CDR3 size: 13 residues. CDR1 and CDR2 from the germline V gene are SQVTM and ANQGSEA. Trimming cost V 6 bases and J 8 bases, with 17 bases left between them. The CDR3 nucleotides read TGCAGCGTGGGCACCCAGAAATCAAAGCCCCAGCATTTT. Protein: CSVGTQKSKPQHF.

The rearrangement joins TRBV11-2 to TRBJ1-1; TRBD1 might be the D (5 bases). Trimming cost V 6 bases and J 3 bases, with 14 bases left between them. In germline, CDR1 is SGHAT, CDR2 FQNNGV. This CDR3 has 14 residues. DNA for the CDR3: TGTGCCAGCAGGAAGGGGTTGGTAGACACTGAAGCTTTCTTT. Its translation is CASRKGLVDTEAFF. The whole variable domain, remainder taken from reference TRBV11-2 and TRBJ1-1, is EAGVAQSPRYKIIEKRQSVAFWCNPISGHATLYWYQQILGQGPKLLIQFQNNGVVDDSQLPKDRFSAERLKGVDSTLKIQPAKLEDSAVYLCASRKGLVDTEAFFGQGTRLTVV.

This chain joins TRBV19 and TRBJ1-1; 8 nucleotides match TRBD1. V lost 8 bases, J lost 0 bases, and 11 bases stayed unmatched. The length of the CDR3 is 16 residues. CDR1 is LNHDA, CDR2 SQIVND, per germline (reference sequence). In DNA form, the CDR3 reads TGTGCCAGTTCGGACAGGGACGCACTCATGAACACTGAAGCTTTCTTT. This codes for CASSDRDALMNTEAFF.

To note about this clone: One end of the junction does not line up with germline, which may come from a read error. This chain uses TRBV7-9 with TRBJ2-1, with D tentatively TRBD2 (6 bases). The CDR3 is 18 amino acids. The V gene's germline CDR1 is SEHNR and CDR2 FQNEAQ (reference sequence). The CDR3 region is CSSSRHLAPRGSYNEQFF. The CDR3 DNA reads as TGTTCCAGCAGCCGACATTTAGCTCCGCGGGGCTCCTACAATGAGCAGTTCTTC.

The rearrangement uses TRBV4-3 and TRBJ2-1; tentative D call: TRBD2 (7 bases). V was shortened by 0 bases and J by 8 bases, with 11 bases between the two germline ends. The CDR3 is 14 residues long. Germline-derived CDR1 and CDR2 are LGHNA and YSLEER. CDR3 sequence reads: CASSQDRGADEQFF. CDR3 DNA: TGCGCCAGCAGCCAAGATCGGGGGGCCGATGAGCAGTTCTTC.

The J gene is TRBJ1-1, the V gene TRBV27; D call uncertain. The CDR3 totals 13 residues. V lost 4 bases and J 4 bases, leaving 10 bases between the germline ends. Germline CDR1 MNHEY, CDR2 SMNVEV (reference sequence). Here the CDR3 reads CASSWARSTEAFF. The CDR3 DNA reads TGTGCCAGCAGTTGGGCCAGAAGCACTGAAGCTTTCTTT.

The chain combines TRBV7-6 with TRBJ2-1, with D tentatively TRBD2 (6 bases). The CDR3 is 15 amino acids. In germline, CDR1 is SGHVS, CDR2 FNYEAQ. Between the trimmed V and J ends, which lost 1 base and 7 bases, there was a span of 14 bases. CDR3 bases: TGTGCCAGCAGCTTAGGGGAGGAGGAGGTAAATGAGCAGTTCTTC. Its protein is CASSLGEEEVNEQFF.

V and J are TRBV28 and TRBJ2-7; perhaps TRBD1 as D (8 bases). V dropped 8 bases and J dropped 10 bases, with 21 bases sitting between them. Looked up from germline, CDR1 is MDHEN and CDR2 is SYDVKM. The CDR3 spans 13 residues. CDR3 protein: CASAVITGGAQYF. The CDR3 DNA reads TGTGCCAGCGCCGTTATTACAGGGGGGGCACAGTACTTC.

J is TRBJ2-3 and V is TRBV19; TRBD1 might be the D (5 bases). From germline, CDR1 is LNHDA and CDR2 SQIVND (reference sequence). The CDR3 contains 14 residues. Trimming left V 5 bases short and J 1 base short, with 10 bases between. CDR3 bases: TGTGCCAGTAGTGACAGTTTAGGCACAGATACGCAGTATTTT. It codes for CASSDSLGTDTQYF.

This clone is a singleton in its sample. The rearrangement joins TRBV6-5 to TRBJ2-3, with a possible D match to TRBD2 (7 bases). V lost 2 bases to trimming and J lost 0 bases, with 12 bases between them. Germline V gives CDR1 MNHEY, CDR2 SVGAGI. The CDR3 spans 16 residues. CDR3 coding DNA: TGTGCCAGCAGTTACGAAGGGGGGGGAAGCACAGATACGCAGTATTTT. This gives the protein CASSYEGGGSTDTQYF.

The chain couples TRBV5-6 to TRBJ2-1; a weak D match, TRBD2 (7 bases). Looked up from germline, CDR1 is SGHDT and CDR2 is YYEEEE. Between the trimmed V and J ends, which lost 2 bases and 7 bases, there was a span of 13 bases. The CDR3 consists of 14 residues. The CDR3 DNA is TGTGCCAGCAGCTTAGGGGGGGCGGTAAATGAGCAGTTCTTC. Its translation is CASSLGGAVNEQFF.

V and J are TRBV11-2 and TRBJ1-2; D perhaps matches TRBD1 (5 bases). This CDR3 contains 15 residues. V lost 2 bases and J lost 8, with 18 bases in between. CDR1 and CDR2 (germline): SGHAT, FQNNGV. The CDR3 reads CASSLSGLPGGGYTF. DNA of the CDR3: TGTGCCAGCAGCTTATCCGGGCTCCCGGGGGGGGGCTACACCTTC.

In DNA form, the CDR3 reads TGTGCCAGCAGCGTACTAGCGGGGCAACAAGAGACCCAGTACTTC. It yields the protein CASSVLAGQQETQYF. J is TRBJ2-5 and V is TRBV11-2, with 10 bases matching TRBD2. CDR3 length: 15 residues. CDR1 is SGHAT, CDR2 FQNNGV, per germline. Trimming cost V 5 bases and J 2 bases; bases outside gene matches: 5.

This clone has only one observation. The chain links TRBV4-1 to TRBJ1-1; maybe TRBD1 (6 bases). Deletions cut 6 bases from V and 1 base from J, with 9 bases between. CDR1 is MGHRA, CDR2 YSYEKL, per germline. The CDR3 extends over 13 amino acids. CDR3 nucleotides: TGCGCCAGCAGGGACAGCCCGAACACTGAAGCTTTCTTT. This sequence encodes CASRDSPNTEAFF.